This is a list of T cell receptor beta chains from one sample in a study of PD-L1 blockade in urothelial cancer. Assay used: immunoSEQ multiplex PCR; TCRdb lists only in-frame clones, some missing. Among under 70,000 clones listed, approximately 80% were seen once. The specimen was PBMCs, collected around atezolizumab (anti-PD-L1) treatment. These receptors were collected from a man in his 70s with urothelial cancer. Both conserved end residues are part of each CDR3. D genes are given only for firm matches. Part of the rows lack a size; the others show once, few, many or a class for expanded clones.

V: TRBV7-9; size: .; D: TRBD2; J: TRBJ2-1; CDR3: CASSLSPGLAGSSYNEQFF; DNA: TGTGCCAGCAGCTTAAGCCCGGGACTAGCGGGCAGCTCCTACAATGAGCAGTTCTTC
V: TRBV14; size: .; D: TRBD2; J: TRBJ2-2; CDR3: CASSPPGLANTGELFF; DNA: TGTGCCAGCAGCCCTCCGGGACTAGCGAACACCGGGGAGCTGTTTTTT
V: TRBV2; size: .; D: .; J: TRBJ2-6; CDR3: CASSPEGVANVLTF; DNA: TGTGCCAGCAGTCCGGAGGGAGTAGCCAACGTCCTGACTTTC
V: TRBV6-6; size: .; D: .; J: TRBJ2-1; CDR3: CASSPDYSSYNEQFF; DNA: TGTGCCAGCAGTCCGGACTACTCTTCCTACAATGAGCAGTTCTTC
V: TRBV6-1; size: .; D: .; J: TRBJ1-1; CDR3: CASSSRGGSGRAFF; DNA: TGTGCCAGCAGTTCCCGGGGGGGTTCCGGTAGGGCTTTCTTT
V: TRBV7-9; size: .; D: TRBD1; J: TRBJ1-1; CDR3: CASSLAEVRGFEAFF; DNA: TGTGCCAGCAGCTTAGCGGAAGTCAGGGGGTTCGAAGCTTTCTTT
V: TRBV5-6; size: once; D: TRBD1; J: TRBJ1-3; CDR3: CASSLPSGQGASGNTIYF; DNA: TGTGCCAGCAGCCTCCCTTCGGGACAGGGGGCTTCTGGAAACACCATATATTTT
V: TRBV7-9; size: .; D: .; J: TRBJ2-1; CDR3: CASSASTSYNEQFF; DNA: TGTGCCAGCAGCGCCTCGACTAGCTACAATGAGCAGTTCTTC
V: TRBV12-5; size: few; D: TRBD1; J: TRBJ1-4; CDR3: CASGLPQGATNEKLFF; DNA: TGTGCTAGTGGTTTGCCCCAGGGGGCAACTAATGAAAAACTGTTTTTT
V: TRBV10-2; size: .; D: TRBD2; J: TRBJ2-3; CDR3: CASSERASGGTDTQYF; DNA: TGCGCCAGCAGTGAGAGGGCTAGCGGAGGCACAGATACGCAGTATTTT
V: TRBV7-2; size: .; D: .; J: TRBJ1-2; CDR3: CASTLGSRSRYTF; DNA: TGTGCCAGCACCCTGGGGAGTCGGTCTCGCTACACCTTC
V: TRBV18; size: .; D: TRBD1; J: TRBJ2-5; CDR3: CASSSPTGGRETQYF; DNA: TGTGCCAGCTCATCCCCGACAGGGGGCAGAGAGACCCAGTACTTC
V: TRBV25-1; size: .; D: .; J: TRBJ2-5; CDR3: CASSRTGYGTQYF; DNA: TGTGCCAGCAGCCGCACAGGGTACGGGACCCAGTACTTC
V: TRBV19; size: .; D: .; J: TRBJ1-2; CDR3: CASSILNYGYTF; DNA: TGTGCCAGTAGTATCCTTAACTATGGCTACACCTTC
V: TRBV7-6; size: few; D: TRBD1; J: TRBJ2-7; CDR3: CASSRQGGTSYEQYF; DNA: TGTGCCAGCAGCAGACAGGGGGGGACCTCCTACGAGCAGTACTTC
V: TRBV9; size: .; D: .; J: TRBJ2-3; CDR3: CASSAGLAPDTQYF; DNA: TGTGCCAGCAGCGCCGGACTGGCCCCCGATACGCAGTATTTT
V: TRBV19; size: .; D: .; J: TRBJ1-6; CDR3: CASRDMGNSPLHF; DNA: TGTGCCAGCCGGGACATGGGTAATTCACCCCTCCACTTT
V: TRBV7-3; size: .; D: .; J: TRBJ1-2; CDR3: CASSPNLEGDYGYTF; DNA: TGTGCCAGCAGCCCAAACCTAGAGGGTGACTATGGCTACACCTTC
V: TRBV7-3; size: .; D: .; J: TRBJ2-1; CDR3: CASSQDSSKGDEQFF; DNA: TGTGCCAGCAGCCAAGACAGCTCAAAGGGGGATGAGCAGTTCTTC
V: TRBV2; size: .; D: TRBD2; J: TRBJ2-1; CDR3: CASSGAAGSVNEQFF; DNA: TGTGCCAGCAGTGGGGCAGCGGGGAGTGTAAATGAGCAGTTCTTC
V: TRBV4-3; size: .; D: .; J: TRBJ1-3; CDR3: CASSQVWPGNTIYF; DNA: TGCGCCAGCAGCCAAGTGTGGCCTGGAAACACCATATATTTT
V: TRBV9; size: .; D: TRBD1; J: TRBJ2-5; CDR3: CASSPQGAGPRQETQYF; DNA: TGTGCCAGCAGCCCCCAGGGGGCGGGCCCGCGGCAAGAGACCCAGTACTTC
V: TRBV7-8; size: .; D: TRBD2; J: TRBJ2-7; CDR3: CASSEGTSGLSYEQYF; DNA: TGTGCCAGCAGCGAAGGGACTAGCGGGCTCTCCTACGAGCAGTACTTC
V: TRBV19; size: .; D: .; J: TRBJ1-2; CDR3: CASKAEISNYGYTF; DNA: TGTGCCAGTAAGGCGGAGATCTCTAACTATGGCTACACCTTC
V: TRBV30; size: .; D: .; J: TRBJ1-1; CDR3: CAWSGKGSDTEAFF; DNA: TGTGCCTGGAGTGGAAAGGGGTCGGACACTGAAGCTTTCTTT
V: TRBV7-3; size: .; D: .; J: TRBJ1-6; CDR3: CASSLWGENSPLHF; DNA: TGTGCCAGCAGCCTCTGGGGGGAGAATTCACCCCTCCACTTT
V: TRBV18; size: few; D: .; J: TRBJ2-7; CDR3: CASSPLDSSSYEQYF; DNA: TGTGCCAGCTCACCACTGGACAGCAGCTCCTACGAGCAGTACTTC
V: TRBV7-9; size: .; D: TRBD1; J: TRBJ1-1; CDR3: CASSLITGGLSNTEAFF; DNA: TGTGCCAGCAGTCTTATAACAGGGGGCCTATCGAACACTGAAGCTTTCTTT
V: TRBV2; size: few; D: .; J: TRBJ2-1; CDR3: CASSRRQILQGKGYNEQFF; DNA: TGTGCCAGCAGTAGGCGGCAGATCCTTCAGGGGAAGGGCTACAATGAGCAGTTCTTC
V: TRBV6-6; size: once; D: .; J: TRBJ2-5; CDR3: CASSQMGGLDSETQYF; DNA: TGTGCCAGCAGCCAAATGGGGGGGCTTGACTCAGAGACCCAGTACTTC
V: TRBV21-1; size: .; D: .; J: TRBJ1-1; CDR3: CASSAQGRREGMNTEAFF; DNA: TGTGCCAGCAGCGCCCAAGGGAGGAGGGAGGGCATGAACACTGAAGCTTTCTTT
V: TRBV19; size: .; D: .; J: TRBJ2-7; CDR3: CASSLGHQLGGIGF; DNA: TGTGCCAGTAGTCTCGGCCACCAGCTCGGCGGGATTGGTTTC
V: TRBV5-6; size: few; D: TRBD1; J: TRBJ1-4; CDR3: CASRGQLNEKLFF; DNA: TGTGCCAGCAGGGGACAGCTTAATGAAAAACTGTTTTTT
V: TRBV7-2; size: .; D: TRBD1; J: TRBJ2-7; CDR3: CASSADRDGGSYEQYF; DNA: TGTGCCAGCAGCGCGGACAGGGACGGAGGCTCCTACGAGCAGTACTTC
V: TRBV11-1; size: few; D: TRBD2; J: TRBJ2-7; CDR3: CASSKTKGASGSHEQYF; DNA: TGTGCCAGCAGCAAAACAAAGGGGGCTAGCGGGAGCCACGAGCAGTACTTC
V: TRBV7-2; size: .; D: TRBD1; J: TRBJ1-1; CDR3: CASSYPTGGDTEAFF; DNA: TGTGCCAGCAGCTATCCCACAGGGGGTGACACTGAAGCTTTCTTT
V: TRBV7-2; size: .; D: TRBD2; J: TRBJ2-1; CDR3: CASSSLAEQTNEQFF; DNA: TGTGCCAGCAGCTCTCTAGCGGAGCAAACCAATGAGCAGTTCTTC
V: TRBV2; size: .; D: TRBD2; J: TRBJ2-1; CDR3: CASRRSTSGSSNEQFF; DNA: TGTGCCAGCAGGAGATCGACTAGCGGCTCAAGCAATGAGCAGTTCTTC
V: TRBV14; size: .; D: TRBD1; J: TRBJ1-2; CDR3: CASSPGTGHYGYTF; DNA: TGTGCCAGCAGCCCCGGGACAGGGCACTATGGCTACACCTTC
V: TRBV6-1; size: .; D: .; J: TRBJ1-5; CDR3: CASTAGHSNQPQHF; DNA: TGTGCCAGCACGGCAGGGCATAGCAATCAGCCCCAGCATTTT
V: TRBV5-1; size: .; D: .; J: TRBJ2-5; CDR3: CASSIYPGDQETQYF; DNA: TGCGCCAGCAGTATATACCCAGGGGACCAAGAGACCCAGTACTTC
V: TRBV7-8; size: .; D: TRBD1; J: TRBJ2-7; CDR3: CASSGRSGTVYEQYF; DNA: TGTGCCAGCAGCGGTCGTTCCGGGACAGTATACGAGCAGTACTTC
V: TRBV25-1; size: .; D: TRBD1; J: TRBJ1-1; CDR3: CASRGQGIDTEAFF; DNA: TGTGCCAGCAGGGGACAGGGGATAGACACTGAAGCTTTCTTT
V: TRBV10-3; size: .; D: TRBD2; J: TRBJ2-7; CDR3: CAISDELAGVYEQYF; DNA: TGTGCCATCAGTGACGAACTAGCGGGAGTTTACGAGCAGTACTTC
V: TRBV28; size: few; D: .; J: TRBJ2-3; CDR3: CATIKGTDTQYF; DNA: TGTGCCACAATAAAGGGGACAGATACGCAGTATTTT
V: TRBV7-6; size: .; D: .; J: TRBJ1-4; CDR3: CASSLGQGGEKLFF; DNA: TGTGCCAGCAGCTTAGGTCAGGGTGGCGAAAAACTGTTTTTT
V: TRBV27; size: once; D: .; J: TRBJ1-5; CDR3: CASSLRGFSNQPQHF; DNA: TGTGCCAGCAGTTTGAGGGGGTTTAGCAATCAGCCCCAGCATTTT
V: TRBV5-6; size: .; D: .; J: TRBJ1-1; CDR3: CASSTWDSGGGEAFF; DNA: TGTGCCAGCAGCACCTGGGATTCGGGGGGAGGTGAAGCTTTCTTT
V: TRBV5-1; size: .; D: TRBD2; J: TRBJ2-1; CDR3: CASSFTAGGSNEQFF; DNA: TGCGCCAGCAGCTTTACAGCGGGAGGATCCAATGAGCAGTTCTTC
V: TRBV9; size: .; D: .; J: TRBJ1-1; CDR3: CASSVGAGNTEAFF; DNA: TGTGCCAGCAGCGTGGGTGCGGGGAACACTGAAGCTTTCTTT
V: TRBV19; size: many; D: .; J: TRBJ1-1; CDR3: CASTTHGGTEAFF; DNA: TGTGCCAGTACCACGCACGGGGGGACTGAAGCTTTCTTT
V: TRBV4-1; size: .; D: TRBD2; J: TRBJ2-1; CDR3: CVSSQVPSGRGFSYNEQFF; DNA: TGCGTCAGCAGCCAAGTTCCTAGCGGGAGGGGGTTCTCCTACAATGAGCAGTTCTTC
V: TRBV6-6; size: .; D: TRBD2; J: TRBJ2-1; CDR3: CASTPGGASYNEQFF; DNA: TGTGCCAGCACCCCCGGGGGGGCGTCCTACAATGAGCAGTTCTTC
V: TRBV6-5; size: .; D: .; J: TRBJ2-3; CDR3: CASSLVLRSDTQYF; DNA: TGTGCCAGCAGTCTCGTCCTTCGTTCGGATACGCAGTATTTT
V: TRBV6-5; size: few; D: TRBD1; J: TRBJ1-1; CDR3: CASSYSKQGTSEAFF; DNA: TGTGCCAGCAGTTACTCGAAACAGGGGACCTCTGAAGCTTTCTTT
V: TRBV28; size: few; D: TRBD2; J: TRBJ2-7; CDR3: CASSSWIAGAAAYEQYF; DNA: TGTGCCAGCAGTTCATGGATAGCGGGAGCCGCCGCCTACGAGCAGTACTTC